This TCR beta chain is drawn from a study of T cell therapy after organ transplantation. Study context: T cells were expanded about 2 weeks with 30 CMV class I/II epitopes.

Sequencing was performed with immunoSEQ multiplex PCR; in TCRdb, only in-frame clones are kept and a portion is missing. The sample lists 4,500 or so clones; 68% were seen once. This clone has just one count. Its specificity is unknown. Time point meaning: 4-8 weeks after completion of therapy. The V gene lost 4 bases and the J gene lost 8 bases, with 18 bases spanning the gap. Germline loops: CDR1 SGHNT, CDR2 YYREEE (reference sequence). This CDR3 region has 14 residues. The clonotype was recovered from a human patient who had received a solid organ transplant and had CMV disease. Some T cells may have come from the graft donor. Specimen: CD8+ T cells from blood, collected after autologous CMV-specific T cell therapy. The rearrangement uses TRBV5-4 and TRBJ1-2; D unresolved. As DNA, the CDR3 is TGTGCCAGCAGCGGAAACAGCGGCCTTTGGGGCTACACCTTC. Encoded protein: CASSGNSGLWGYTF.